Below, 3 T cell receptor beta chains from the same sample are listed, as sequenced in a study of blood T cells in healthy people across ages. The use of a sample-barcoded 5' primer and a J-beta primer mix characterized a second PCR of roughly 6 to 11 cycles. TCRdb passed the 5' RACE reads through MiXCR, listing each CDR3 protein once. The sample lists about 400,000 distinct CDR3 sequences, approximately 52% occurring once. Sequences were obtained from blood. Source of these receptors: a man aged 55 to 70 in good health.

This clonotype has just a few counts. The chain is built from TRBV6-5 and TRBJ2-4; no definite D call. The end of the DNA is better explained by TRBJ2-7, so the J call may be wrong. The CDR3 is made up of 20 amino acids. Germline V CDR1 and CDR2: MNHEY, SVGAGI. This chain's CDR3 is CASSYSTAEWGAKVHYEQYF. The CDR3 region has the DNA TGTGCCAGCAGTTACTCGACTGCGGAGTGGGGTGCTAAAGTGCACTACGAGCAGTACTTC.

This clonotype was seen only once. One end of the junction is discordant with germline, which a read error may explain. CDR3 sequence reads: CASSFRRSSYEQYF. The CDR3 DNA sequence: TGTGCCAGCAGCTTCCGCAGGAGCTCCTACGAACAGTACTTC. The chain recombines TRBV7-2 with TRBJ2-7; D unresolved. The germline gives CDR1 SGHTA, CDR2 FQGNSA. There are 14 residues in the CDR3. The whole variable domain, remainder taken from reference TRBV7-2 and TRBJ2-7, is GAGVSQSPSNKVTEKGKDVELRCDPISGHTALYWYRQSLGQGLEFLIYFQGNSAPDKSGLPSDRFSAERTGGSVSTLTIQRTQQEDSAVYLCASSFRRSSYEQYFGPGTRLTVT.

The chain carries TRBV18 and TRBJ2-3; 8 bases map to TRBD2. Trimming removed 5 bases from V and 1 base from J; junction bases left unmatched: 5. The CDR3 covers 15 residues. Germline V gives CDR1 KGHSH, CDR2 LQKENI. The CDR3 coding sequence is TGTGCCAGCTCAAGAAATAGCGGGGGCACAGATACGCAGTATTTT. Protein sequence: CASSRNSGGTDTQYF.